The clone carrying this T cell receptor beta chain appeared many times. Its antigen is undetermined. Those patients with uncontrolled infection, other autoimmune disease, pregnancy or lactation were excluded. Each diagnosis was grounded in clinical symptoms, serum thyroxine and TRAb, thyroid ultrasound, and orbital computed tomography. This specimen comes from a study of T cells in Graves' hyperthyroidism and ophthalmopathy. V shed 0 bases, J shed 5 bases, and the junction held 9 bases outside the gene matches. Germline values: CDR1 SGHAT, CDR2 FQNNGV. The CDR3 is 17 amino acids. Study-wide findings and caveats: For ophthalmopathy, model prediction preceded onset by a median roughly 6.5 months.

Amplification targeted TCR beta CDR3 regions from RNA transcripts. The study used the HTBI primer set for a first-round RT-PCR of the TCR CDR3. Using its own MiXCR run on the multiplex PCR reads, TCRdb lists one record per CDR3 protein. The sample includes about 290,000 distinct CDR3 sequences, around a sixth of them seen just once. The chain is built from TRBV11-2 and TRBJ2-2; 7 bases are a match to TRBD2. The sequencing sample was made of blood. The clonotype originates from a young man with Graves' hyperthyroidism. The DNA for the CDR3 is TGTGCCAGCAGCTTAGATTACCTGGGGGGGTTAACCGGGGAGCTGTTTTTT. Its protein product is CASSLDYLGGLTGELFF.